This T cell receptor beta chain was observed in a study of metastatic and nonmetastatic thyroid tumors. The overall study: For malignant and benign thyroid patients, tumor or nodule tissue and blood were the sources whose repertoires were compared.

TCRdb ran MiXCR on the PCR reads. This sample has around 21,000 clones, with 23% found just once. V was pared by 2 bases and J by 2 bases, with 9 bases of the junction left unmatched. The CDR3 spans 17 residues. Germline CDR1 KGHDR, CDR2 SFDVKD. This clone was observed at least ten times. Patients were all untreated before their thyroid surgery. Specimen: blood. The rearrangement joins TRBV24-1 to TRBJ2-7; 9 bases fit TRBD1. The receptor's source is a male donor with papillary thyroid cancer or a benign thyroid nodule (not recorded which). Some clones in this sample may be carry-over from other donors' samples. CDR3 sequence (DNA): TGTGCCACCAGTGATTCGACCGGAGACAGGGGGGCCTACGAGCAGTACTTC. This translates into CATSDSTGDRGAYEQYF.